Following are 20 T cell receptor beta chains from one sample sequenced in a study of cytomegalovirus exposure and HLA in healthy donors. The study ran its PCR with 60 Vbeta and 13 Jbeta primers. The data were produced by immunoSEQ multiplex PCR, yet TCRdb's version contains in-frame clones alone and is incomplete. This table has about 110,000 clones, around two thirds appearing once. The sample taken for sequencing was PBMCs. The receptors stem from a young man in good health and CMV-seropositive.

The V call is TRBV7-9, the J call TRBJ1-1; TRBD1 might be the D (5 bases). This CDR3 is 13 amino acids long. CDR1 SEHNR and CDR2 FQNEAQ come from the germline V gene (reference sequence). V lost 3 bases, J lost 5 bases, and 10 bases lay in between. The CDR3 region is CASSFVEGTEAFF. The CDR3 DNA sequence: TGTGCCAGCAGCTTCGTGGAGGGGACTGAAGCTTTCTTT.

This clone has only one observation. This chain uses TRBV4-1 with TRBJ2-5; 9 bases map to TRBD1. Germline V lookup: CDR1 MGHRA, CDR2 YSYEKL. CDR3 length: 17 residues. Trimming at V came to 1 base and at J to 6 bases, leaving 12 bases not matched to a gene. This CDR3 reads CASSQASGQGIWKTQYF. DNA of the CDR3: TGCGCCAGCAGCCAAGCATCAGGACAGGGGATATGGAAGACCCAGTACTTC.

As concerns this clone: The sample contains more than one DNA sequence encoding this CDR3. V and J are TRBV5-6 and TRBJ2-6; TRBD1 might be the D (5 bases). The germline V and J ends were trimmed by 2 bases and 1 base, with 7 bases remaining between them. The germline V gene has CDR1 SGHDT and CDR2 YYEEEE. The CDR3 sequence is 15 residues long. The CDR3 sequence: CASSLGVSGANVLTF. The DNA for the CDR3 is TGTGCCAGCAGCTTAGGGGTTTCTGGGGCCAACGTCCTGACTTTC.

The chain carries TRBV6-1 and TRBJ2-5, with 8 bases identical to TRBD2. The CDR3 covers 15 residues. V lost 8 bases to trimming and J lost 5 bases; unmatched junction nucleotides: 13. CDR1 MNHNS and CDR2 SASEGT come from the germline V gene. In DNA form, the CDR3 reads TGTGCCAGCTCCCCCGGGGGGGGCATTTTGGAGACCCAGTACTTC. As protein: CASSPGGGILETQYF.

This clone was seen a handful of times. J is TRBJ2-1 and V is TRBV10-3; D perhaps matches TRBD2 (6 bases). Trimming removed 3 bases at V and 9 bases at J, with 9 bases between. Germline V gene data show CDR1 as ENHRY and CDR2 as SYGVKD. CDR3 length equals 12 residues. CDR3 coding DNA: TGTGCCATCAGTGATATGGGAGGTGAGCAGTTCTTC. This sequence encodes CAISDMGGEQFF.

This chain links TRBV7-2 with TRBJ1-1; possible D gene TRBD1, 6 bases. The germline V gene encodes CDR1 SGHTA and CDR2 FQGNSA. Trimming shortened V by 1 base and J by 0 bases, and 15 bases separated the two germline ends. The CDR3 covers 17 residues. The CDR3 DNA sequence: TGTGCCAGCAGCTTAGTGGGGGCGAGGTCGATGAACACTGAAGCTTTCTTT. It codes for CASSLVGARSMNTEAFF.

The DNA of the CDR3 is TGTGCCAGCAGCGAGCGCGACGGGTCGTACCAAGAGACCCAGTACTTC. Translated, it gives CASSERDGSYQETQYF. The chain couples TRBV9 to TRBJ2-5; no reliable D call. Trimming took off 3 bases at V and 0 bases at J, with 15 bases between the two ends. CDR3 size: 16 residues. Per the germline V gene, CDR1 is SGDLS and CDR2 is YYNGEE. Variable domain in full (rest from reference TRBV9 and TRBJ2-5): DSGVTQTPKHLITATGQRVTLRCSPRSGDLSVYWYQQSLDQGLQFLIQYYNGEERAKGNILERFSAQQFPDLHSELNLSSLELGDSALYFCASSERDGSYQETQYFGPGTRLLVL.

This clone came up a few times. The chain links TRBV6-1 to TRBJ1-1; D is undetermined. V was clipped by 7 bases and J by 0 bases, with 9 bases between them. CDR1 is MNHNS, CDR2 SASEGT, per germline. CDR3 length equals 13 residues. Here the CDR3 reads CASTVTMNTEAFF. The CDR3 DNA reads TGTGCCAGCACAGTCACTATGAACACTGAAGCTTTCTTT.

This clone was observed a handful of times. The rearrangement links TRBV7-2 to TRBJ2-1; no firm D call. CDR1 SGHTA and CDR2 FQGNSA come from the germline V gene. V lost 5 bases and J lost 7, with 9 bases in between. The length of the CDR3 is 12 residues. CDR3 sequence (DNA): TGTGCCAGCAGCCCCGTTATAAATGAGCAGTTCTTC. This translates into CASSPVINEQFF.

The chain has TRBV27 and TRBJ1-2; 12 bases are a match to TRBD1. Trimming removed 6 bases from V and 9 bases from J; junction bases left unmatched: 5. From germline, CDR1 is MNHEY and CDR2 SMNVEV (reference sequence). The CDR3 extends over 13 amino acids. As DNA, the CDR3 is TGTGCCAGCAGCCGGGACAGGGGGCGAAGCTACACCTTC. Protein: CASSRDRGRSYTF.

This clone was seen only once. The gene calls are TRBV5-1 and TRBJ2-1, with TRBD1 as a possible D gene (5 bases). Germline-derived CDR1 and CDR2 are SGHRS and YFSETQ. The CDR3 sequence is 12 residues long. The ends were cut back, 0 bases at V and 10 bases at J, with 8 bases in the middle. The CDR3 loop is CASSLDRWEQFF. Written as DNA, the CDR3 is TGCGCCAGCAGCTTGGACAGGTGGGAGCAGTTCTTC.

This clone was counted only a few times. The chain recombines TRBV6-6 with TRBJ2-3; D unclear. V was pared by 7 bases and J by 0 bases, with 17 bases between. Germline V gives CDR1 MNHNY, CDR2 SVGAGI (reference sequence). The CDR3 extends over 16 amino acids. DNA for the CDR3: TGTGCCAGCATCAACTCGGGTGGCGGAAGCACAGATACGCAGTATTTT. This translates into CASINSGGGSTDTQYF.

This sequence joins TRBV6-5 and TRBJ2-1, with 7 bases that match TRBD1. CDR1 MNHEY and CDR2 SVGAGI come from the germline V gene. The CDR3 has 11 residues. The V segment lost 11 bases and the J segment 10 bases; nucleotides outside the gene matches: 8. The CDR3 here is CALRGYTEQFF. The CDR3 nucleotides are TGTGCCCTCAGGGGGTATACGGAGCAGTTCTTC.

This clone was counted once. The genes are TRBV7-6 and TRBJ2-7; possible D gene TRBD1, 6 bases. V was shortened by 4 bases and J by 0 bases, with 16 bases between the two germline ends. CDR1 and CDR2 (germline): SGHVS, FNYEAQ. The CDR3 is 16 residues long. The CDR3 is CASSSGTRGDSYEQYF. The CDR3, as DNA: TGTGCCAGCAGCTCTGGGACCAGGGGTGACTCCTACGAGCAGTACTTC.

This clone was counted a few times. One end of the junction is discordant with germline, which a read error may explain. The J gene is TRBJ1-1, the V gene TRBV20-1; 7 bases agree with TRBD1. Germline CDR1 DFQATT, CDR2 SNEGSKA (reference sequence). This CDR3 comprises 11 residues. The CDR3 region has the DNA TGCAGTGCTAGTGGACAGGACGTGCTAATCTTT. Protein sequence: CSASGQDVLIF.

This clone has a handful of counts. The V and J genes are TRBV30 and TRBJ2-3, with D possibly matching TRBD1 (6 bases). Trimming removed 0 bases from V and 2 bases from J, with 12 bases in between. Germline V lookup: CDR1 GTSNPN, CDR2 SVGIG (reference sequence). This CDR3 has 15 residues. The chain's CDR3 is CAWSVLDRYTDTQYF. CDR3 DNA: TGTGCCTGGAGTGTACTTGACAGGTACACAGATACGCAGTATTTT.

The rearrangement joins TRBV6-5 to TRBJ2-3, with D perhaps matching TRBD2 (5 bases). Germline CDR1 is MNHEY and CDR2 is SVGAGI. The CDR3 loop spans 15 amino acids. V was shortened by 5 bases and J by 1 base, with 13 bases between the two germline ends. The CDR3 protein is CASSRGLAGTDTQYF. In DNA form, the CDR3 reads TGTGCCAGCAGTCGAGGTCTAGCTGGCACAGATACGCAGTATTTT.

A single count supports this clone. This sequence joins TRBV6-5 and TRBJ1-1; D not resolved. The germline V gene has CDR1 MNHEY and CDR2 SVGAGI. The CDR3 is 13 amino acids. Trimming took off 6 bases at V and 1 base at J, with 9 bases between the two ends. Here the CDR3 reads CASRRVGNTEAFF. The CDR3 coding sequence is TGTGCCAGCAGGCGGGTCGGGAACACTGAAGCTTTCTTT.

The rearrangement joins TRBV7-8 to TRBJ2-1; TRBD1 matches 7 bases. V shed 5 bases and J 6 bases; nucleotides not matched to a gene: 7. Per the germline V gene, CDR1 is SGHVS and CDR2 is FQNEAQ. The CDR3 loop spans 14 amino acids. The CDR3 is CASSRDSVINEQFF. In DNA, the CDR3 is TGTGCCAGCAGCCGGGACAGCGTCATCAATGAGCAGTTCTTC.

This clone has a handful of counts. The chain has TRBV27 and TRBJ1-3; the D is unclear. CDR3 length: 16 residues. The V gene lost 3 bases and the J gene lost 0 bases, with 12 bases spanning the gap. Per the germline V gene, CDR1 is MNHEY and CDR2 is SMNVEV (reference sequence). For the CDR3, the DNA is TGTGCCAGCAGTTTGGGTAGCCCGGACTCTGGAAACACCATATATTTT. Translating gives CASSLGSPDSGNTIYF.